The TCR beta chain under discussion was sequenced for a study of type 1 regulatory T cells. Overall study context: T-allo10 is a Tr1-enriched, alloantigen-specific CD4 T cell product made in vitro.

Graft donor-derived T-allo10 cells were described as host-alloantigen-specific, anergic, and alloantigen-specifically suppressive. MiXCR, run by TCRdb on the reads, gives a single entry per CDR3 protein. The sample includes about 68,000 distinct CDR3 sequences, around 57% of them seen just once. Worth noting for this clonotype: Its matching antigen is unknown.

The CDR3 totals 16 residues. The V and J ends lost 6 bases and 9 bases, in that order; junction bases with no gene match: 17. The germline CDR1 and CDR2 sequences are MNHNY and SVGAGI (reference sequence). The V and J genes are TRBV6-6 and TRBJ2-3; TRBD2 aligns across 8 bases. The TCR sequence derives from a human donor in good health. Sequencing input: cultured T cells, either the whole culture or a sorted T cell fraction (not recorded which). Subset indicated: Tr1-enriched cell product generated in vitro against host alloantigens. The CDR3 region has the DNA TGTGCCAGCAGGCCTACCGGGACTAGAGCCGCCAGAACGCAGTATTTT. Translated: CASRPTGTRAARTQYF.